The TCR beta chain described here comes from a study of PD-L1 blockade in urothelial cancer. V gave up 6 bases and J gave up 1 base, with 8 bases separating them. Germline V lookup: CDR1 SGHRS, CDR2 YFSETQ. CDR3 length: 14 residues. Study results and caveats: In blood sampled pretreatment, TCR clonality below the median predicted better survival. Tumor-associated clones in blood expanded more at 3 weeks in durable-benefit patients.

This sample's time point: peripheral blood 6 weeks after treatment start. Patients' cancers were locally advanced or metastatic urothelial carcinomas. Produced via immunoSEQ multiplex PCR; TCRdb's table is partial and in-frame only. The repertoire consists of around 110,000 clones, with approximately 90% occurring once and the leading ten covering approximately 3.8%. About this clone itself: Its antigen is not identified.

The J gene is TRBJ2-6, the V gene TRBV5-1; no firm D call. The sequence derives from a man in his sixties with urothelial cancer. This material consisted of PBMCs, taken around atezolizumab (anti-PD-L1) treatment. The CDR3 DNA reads TGCGCCAGCACGACTGTATCTGGGGCCAACGTCCTGACTTTC. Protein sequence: CASTTVSGANVLTF.